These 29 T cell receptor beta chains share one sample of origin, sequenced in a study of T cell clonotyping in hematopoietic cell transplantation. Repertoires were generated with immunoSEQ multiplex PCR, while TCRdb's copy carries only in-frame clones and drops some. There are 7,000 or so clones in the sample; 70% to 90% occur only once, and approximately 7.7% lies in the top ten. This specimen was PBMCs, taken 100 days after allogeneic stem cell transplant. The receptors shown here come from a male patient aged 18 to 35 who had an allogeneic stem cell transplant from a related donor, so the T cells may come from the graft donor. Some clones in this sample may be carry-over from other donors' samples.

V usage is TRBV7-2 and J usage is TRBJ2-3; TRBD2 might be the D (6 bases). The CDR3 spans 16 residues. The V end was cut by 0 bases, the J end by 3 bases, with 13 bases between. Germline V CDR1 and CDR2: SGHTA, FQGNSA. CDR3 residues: CASSLALGGSTDTQYF. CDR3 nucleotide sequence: TGTGCCAGCAGCTTAGCGCTGGGAGGATCGACAGATACGCAGTATTTT.

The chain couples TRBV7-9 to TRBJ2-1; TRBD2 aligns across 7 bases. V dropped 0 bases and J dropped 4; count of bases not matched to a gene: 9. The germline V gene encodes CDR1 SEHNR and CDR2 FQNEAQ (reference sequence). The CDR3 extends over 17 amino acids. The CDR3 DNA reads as TGTGCCAGCAGCTTAGCGCGGGCTAGCGGCACTTACAATGAGCAGTTCTTC. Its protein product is CASSLARASGTYNEQFF.

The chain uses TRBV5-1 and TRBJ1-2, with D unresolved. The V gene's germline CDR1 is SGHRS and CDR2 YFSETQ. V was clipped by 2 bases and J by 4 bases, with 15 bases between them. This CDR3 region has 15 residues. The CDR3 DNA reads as TGCGCCAGCAGCTTCACAACGGGTGGGGTCTATGGCTACACCTTC. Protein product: CASSFTTGGVYGYTF.

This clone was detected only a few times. CDR3 region: CASKRTGGDGNTIYF. The CDR3 DNA reads TGTGCCAGCAAAAGGACAGGGGGAGATGGAAACACCATATATTTT. The V call is TRBV6-6, the J call TRBJ1-3; 10 bases are a match to TRBD1. The CDR3 totals 15 residues. Per the germline V gene, CDR1 is MNHNY and CDR2 is SVGAGI (reference sequence). V shed 7 bases and J 3 bases; nucleotides not matched to a gene: 6.

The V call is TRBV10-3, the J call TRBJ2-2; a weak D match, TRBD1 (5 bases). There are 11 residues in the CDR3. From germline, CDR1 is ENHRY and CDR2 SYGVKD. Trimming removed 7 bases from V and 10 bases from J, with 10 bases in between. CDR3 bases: TGTGCCATCACCCAGGGCAAGGAGCTGTTTTTT. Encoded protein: CAITQGKELFF.

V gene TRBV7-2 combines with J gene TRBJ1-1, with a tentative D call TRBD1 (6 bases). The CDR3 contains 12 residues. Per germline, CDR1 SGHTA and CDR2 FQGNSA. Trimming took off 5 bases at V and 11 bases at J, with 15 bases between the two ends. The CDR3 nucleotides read TGTGCCAGCAGCGTTACAGGGAATTGGGCTTTCTTT. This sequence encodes CASSVTGNWAFF.

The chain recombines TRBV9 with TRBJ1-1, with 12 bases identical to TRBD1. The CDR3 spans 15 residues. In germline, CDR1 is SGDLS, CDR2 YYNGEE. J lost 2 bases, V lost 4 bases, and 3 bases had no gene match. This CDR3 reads CASSRDRGPNTEAFF. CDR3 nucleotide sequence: TGTGCCAGCAGCCGGGACAGGGGGCCTAACACTGAAGCTTTCTTT.

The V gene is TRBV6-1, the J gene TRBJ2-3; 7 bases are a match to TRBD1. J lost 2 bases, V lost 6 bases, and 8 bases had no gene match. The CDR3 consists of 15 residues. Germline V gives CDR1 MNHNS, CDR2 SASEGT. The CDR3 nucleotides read TGTGCCAGCAGAAAAAGGGACAGTTACACAGATACGCAGTATTTT. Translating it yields CASRKRDSYTDTQYF.

CDR3 residues: CASSPGRINEQFF. CDR3 nucleotides: TGTGCCAGCAGCCCCGGACGGATCAATGAGCAGTTCTTC. The chain employs TRBV7-6 and TRBJ2-1; D is unclear. The CDR3 runs 13 residues. The germline V gene encodes CDR1 SGHVS and CDR2 FNYEAQ. V was clipped by 5 bases and J by 6 bases, with 11 bases between them.

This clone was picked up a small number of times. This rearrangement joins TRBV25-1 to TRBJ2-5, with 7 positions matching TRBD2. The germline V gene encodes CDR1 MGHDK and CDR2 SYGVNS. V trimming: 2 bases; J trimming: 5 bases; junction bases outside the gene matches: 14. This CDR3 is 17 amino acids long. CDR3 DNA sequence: TGTGCCAGCAGTGAAATGCGTGGGGCGGGAGCGGGGGAGACCCAGTACTTC. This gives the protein CASSEMRGAGAGETQYF.

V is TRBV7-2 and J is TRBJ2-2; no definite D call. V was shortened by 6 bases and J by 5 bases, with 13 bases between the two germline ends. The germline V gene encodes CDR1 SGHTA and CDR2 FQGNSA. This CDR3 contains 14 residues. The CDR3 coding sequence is TGTGCCAGCAGTTCCTACCAGAGAACCGGGGAGCTGTTTTTT. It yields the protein CASSSYQRTGELFF.

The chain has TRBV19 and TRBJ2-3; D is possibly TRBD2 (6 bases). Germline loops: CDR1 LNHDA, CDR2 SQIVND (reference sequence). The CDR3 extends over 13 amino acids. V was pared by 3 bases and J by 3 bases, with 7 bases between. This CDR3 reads CASSIRETDTQYF. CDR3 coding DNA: TGTGCCAGTAGTATCCGGGAGACAGATACGCAGTATTTT.

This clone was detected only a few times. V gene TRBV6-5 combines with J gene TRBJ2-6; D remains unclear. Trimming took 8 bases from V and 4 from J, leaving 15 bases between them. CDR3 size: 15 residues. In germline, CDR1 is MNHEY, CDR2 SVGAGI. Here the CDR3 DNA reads TGTGCCAGCCTCCTTCGGAGTGAAGGGGCCAACGTCCTGACTTTC. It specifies CASLLRSEGANVLTF.

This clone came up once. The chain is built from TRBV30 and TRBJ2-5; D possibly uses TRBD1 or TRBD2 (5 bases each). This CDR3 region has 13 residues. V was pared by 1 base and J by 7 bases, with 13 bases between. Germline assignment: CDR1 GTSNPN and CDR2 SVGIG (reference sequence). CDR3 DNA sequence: TGTGCCTGGAGTGCCGGGGCTGCCGTGACCCAGTACTTC. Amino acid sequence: CAWSAGAAVTQYF.

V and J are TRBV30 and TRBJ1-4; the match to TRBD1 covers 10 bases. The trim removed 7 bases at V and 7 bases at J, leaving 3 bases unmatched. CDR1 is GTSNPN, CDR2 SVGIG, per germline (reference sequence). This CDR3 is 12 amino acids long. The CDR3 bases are TGTGCCTTGGGACAGGGGTTTGAAAAACTGTTTTTT. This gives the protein CALGQGFEKLFF.

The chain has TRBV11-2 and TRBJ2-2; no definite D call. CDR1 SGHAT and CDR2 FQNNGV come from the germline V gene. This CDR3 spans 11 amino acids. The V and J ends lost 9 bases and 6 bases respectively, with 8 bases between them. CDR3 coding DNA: TGTGCCAGTTCCCGGGCCGGGGAGCTGTTTTTT. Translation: CASSRAGELFF.

CDR3 bases: TGTGCCAGCAGCTATCGGGACACCCCCTACGAGCAGTACGTC. The encoded protein is CASSYRDTPYEQYV. The rearrangement joins TRBV11-2 to TRBJ2-7, with D perhaps TRBD1 (6 bases). This CDR3 has 14 amino acids. CDR1 SGHAT and CDR2 FQNNGV come from the germline V gene. V lost 4 bases to trimming and J lost 2 bases, with 12 bases between them.

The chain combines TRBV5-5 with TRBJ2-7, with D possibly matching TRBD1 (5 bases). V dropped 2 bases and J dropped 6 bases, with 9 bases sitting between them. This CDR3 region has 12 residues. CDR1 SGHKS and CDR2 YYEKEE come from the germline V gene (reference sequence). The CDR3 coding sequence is TGTGCCAGCAGCTTTACAGGAATCGAGCAGTACGTC. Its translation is CASSFTGIEQYV.

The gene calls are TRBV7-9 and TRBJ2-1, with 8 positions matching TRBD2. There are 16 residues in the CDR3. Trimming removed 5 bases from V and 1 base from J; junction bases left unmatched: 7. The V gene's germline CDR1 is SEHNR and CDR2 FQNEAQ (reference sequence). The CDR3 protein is CASSPPGGRSYNEQFF. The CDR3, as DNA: TGTGCCAGCAGCCCCCCGGGGGGGCGATCCTACAATGAGCAGTTCTTC. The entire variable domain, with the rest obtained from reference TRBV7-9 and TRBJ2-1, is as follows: DTGVSQNPRHKITKRGQNVTFRCDPISEHNRLYWYRQTLGQGPEFLTYFQNEAQLEKSRLLSDRFSAERPKGSFSTLEIQRTEQGDSAMYLCASSPPGGRSYNEQFFGPGTRLTVL.

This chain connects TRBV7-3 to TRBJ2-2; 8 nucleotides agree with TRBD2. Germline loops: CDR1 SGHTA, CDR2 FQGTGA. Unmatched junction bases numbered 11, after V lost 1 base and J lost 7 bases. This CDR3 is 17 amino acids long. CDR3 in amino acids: CASSLSPGRARSGELFF. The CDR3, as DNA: TGTGCCAGCAGCTTAAGTCCCGGGAGGGCCAGGAGCGGGGAGCTGTTTTTT.

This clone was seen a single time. CDR3 residues: CASSDYGLAGDNEQFF. CDR3 bases: TGTGCCAGCAGTGACTATGGACTAGCGGGGGACAATGAGCAGTTCTTC. The chain carries TRBV6-4 and TRBJ2-1; 13 positions match TRBD2. Germline V lookup: CDR1 MRHNA, CDR2 SNTAGT. The trim removed 1 base at V and 5 bases at J, leaving 2 bases unmatched. The CDR3 length is 16 residues.

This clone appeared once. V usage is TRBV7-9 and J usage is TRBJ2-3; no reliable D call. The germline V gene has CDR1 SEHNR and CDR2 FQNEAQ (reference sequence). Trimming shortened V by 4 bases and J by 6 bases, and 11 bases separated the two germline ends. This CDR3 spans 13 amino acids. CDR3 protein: CASSSPIRDTQYF. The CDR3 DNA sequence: TGTGCCAGCAGCTCTCCTATCCGGGATACGCAGTATTTT. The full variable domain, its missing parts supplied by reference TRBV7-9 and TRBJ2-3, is DTGVSQNPRHKITKRGQNVTFRCDPISEHNRLYWYRQTLGQGPEFLTYFQNEAQLEKSRLLSDRFSAERPKGSFSTLEIQRTEQGDSAMYLCASSSPIRDTQYFGPGTRLTVL.

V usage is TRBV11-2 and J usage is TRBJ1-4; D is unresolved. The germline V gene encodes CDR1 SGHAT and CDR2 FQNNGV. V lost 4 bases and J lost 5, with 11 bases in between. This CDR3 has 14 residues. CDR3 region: CASSSIQLNEKLFF. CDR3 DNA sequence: TGTGCCAGCAGCTCAATCCAGTTAAATGAAAAACTGTTTTTT. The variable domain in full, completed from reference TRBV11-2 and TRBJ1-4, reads EAGVAQSPRYKIIEKRQSVAFWCNPISGHATLYWYQQILGQGPKLLIQFQNNGVVDDSQLPKDRFSAERLKGVDSTLKIQPAKLEDSAVYLCASSSIQLNEKLFFGSGTQLSVL.

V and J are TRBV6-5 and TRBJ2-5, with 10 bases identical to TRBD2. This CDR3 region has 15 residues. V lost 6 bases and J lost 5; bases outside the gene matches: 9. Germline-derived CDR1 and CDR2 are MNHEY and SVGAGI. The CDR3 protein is CASSRSGRAGETQYF. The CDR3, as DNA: TGTGCCAGCAGCCGCAGCGGGAGGGCCGGTGAGACCCAGTACTTC.

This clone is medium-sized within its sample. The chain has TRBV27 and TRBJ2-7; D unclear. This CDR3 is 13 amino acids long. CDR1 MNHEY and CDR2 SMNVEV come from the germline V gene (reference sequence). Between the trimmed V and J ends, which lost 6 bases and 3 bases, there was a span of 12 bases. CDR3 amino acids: CASSRLGNYEQYV. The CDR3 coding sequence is TGTGCCAGCAGCCGTTTGGGGAACTACGAGCAGTACGTC.

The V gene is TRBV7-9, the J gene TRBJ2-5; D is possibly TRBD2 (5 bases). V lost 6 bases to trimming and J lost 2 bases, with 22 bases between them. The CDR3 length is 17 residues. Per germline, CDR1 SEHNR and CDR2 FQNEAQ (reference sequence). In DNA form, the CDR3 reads TGTGCCAGCAGGGGGTTTGATGTGCTAGCCCCTCAAGAGACCCAGTACTTC. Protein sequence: CASRGFDVLAPQETQYF.

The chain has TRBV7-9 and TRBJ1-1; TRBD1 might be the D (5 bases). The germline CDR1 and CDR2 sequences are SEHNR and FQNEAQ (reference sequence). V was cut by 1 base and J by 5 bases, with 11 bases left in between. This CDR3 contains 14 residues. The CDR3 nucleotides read TGTGCCAGCAGCTTAGTGAGGGGATGGACTGAAGCTTTCTTT. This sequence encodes CASSLVRGWTEAFF.

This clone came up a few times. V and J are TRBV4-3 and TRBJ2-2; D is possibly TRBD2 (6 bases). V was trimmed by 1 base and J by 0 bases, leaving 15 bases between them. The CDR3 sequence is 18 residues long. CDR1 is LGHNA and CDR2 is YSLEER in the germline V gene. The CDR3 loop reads CASSQVFGRDANTGELFF. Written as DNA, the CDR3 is TGCGCCAGCAGCCAAGTCTTTGGGCGGGACGCGAACACCGGGGAGCTGTTTTTT.

The CDR3 sequence: CAISGTGTSVNEQFF. The CDR3 coding sequence is TGTGCCATCAGTGGAACCGGGACTAGCGTAAATGAGCAGTTCTTC. This chain joins TRBV10-3 and TRBJ2-1; TRBD2 agrees at 10 bases. V shed 4 bases, J shed 7 bases, and the junction held 7 bases outside the gene matches. There are 15 residues in the CDR3. Germline values: CDR1 ENHRY, CDR2 SYGVKD.